These 16 T cell receptor beta chains share one sample of origin, sequenced in a study of shared clonotypes between healthy human individuals. In the naive CD8 group, cells lacked CD45RO and were positively selected for CCR7, so terminally differentiated effector memory CD45RA+ cells were left out. TCRdb keeps only in-frame clones here, not all; method: immunoSEQ multiplex PCR. The table shows hundreds of thousands of clones, with approximately 96% occurring only once. Sequenced material: naive CD8+ T cells sorted from blood. These receptors all come from a woman aged 25 to 39 in good health.

The chain recombines TRBV11-2 with TRBJ2-3; no definite D call. Germline V gives CDR1 SGHAT, CDR2 FQNNGV. Trimming cost V 8 bases and J 2 bases, with 17 bases left between them. The CDR3 is made up of 15 amino acids. In nucleotides, the CDR3 is TGTGCCAGCTCCTTAGGCGGTTCCTACACAGATACGCAGTATTTT. Translating it yields CASSLGGSYTDTQYF.

The chain links TRBV2 to TRBJ1-1, with TRBD1 matching 7 bases. J gave up 5 bases and V 8 bases, and 8 bases lay outside the gene matches. The CDR3 totals 13 residues. Germline CDR1 reads SNHLY; CDR2 reads FYNNEI. CDR3 protein: CASVTGDGTEAFF. The CDR3 nucleotides read TGTGCCAGCGTTACAGGGGATGGTACTGAAGCTTTCTTT.

The chain uses TRBV18 and TRBJ2-2; D is uncertain. This CDR3 has 12 residues. Germline-derived CDR1 and CDR2 are KGHSH and LQKENI. V dropped 4 bases and J dropped 5 bases, with 5 bases sitting between them. CDR3 nucleotides: TGTGCCAGCTCACTTGGAACCGGGGAGCTGTTTTTT. It encodes CASSLGTGELFF.

The chain carries TRBV11-2 and TRBJ2-1, with 9 bases identical to TRBD2. The length of the CDR3 is 14 residues. Germline CDR1 and CDR2: SGHAT and FQNNGV. J lost 2 bases, V lost 5 bases, and 1 base had no gene match. This chain's CDR3 is CASSRLAAYNEQFF. CDR3 DNA: TGTGCCAGCAGCAGACTAGCGGCCTACAATGAGCAGTTCTTC.

In this sample, this clone turned up once. The rearrangement uses TRBV5-4 and TRBJ2-2; TRBD2 aligns across 10 bases. V was pared by 4 bases and J by 7 bases, with 10 bases of the junction left unmatched. The CDR3 is made up of 16 amino acids. Germline V gives CDR1 SGHNT, CDR2 YYREEE (reference sequence). The CDR3 DNA sequence: TGTGCCAGCAGCCCCCTAGGAGTAGCGGGAGGCGGGGAGCTGTTTTTT. It specifies CASSPLGVAGGGELFF.

The sample holds a few counts of this clone. This chain connects TRBV19 to TRBJ1-1; TRBD1 matches at 8 bases. This CDR3 contains 11 residues. Germline V gene sequence: CDR1 LNHDA, CDR2 SQIVND (reference sequence). V lost 11 bases and J lost 13; bases outside the gene matches: 12. The CDR3 coding sequence is TGTGCCGCAGAGACAGGGGCTTTTAGTTTCTTT. Amino acids: CAAETGAFSFF.

The chain joins TRBV28 to TRBJ2-7; the match to TRBD2 covers 7 bases. With 2 bases clipped from V and 2 bases from J, the junction kept 3 bases outside the gene matches. The germline gives CDR1 MDHEN, CDR2 SYDVKM. The CDR3 has 14 residues. CDR3 coding DNA: TGTGCCAGCAGTTTAGTAAGCGGGACCTACGAGCAGTACTTC. It encodes CASSLVSGTYEQYF.

V usage is TRBV19 and J usage is TRBJ2-7; possibly TRBD1 for D (8 bases). Germline loops: CDR1 LNHDA, CDR2 SQIVND (reference sequence). There are 16 residues in the CDR3. V was pared by 7 bases and J by 0 bases, with 19 bases between. The CDR3 nucleotides read TGTGCCAGTAAACTAACAGGGGGAGGGAGCTCCTACGAGCAGTACTTC. Translation gives CASKLTGGGSSYEQYF.

The V call is TRBV28, the J call TRBJ2-3, with 7 bases fitting TRBD2. Trimming cost V 4 bases and J 0 bases; bases outside gene matches: 16. Germline CDR1 is MDHEN and CDR2 is SYDVKM. The CDR3 is 19 amino acids. The CDR3 loop is CASSSNSLRGEFSTDTQYF. The DNA for the CDR3 is TGTGCCAGCAGTTCAAACTCCCTACGGGGGGAATTTAGCACAGATACGCAGTATTTT.

This clone was observed a single time. J is TRBJ2-3 and V is TRBV28, with D perhaps TRBD1 or TRBD2 (5 bases each). V lost 6 bases, J lost 6 bases, and 16 bases lay in between. The CDR3 contains 14 residues. Germline V gives CDR1 MDHEN, CDR2 SYDVKM. CDR3 region: CASSNPGTKDTQYF. The CDR3, as DNA: TGTGCCAGCAGCAACCCCGGGACGAAGGATACGCAGTATTTT.

The chain is built from TRBV6-1 and TRBJ1-3, with D possibly being TRBD1 (6 bases). This CDR3 is 15 amino acids long. From germline, CDR1 is MNHNS and CDR2 SASEGT. Trimming left V 6 bases short and J 4 bases short, with 16 bases between. This CDR3 reads CASRSTGMSGNTIYF. The CDR3 DNA sequence: TGTGCCAGCAGGTCAACAGGGATGAGCGGAAACACCATATATTTT.

The chain has TRBV4-1 and TRBJ2-7, with 9 bases lining up with TRBD2. The CDR3 sequence is 16 residues long. V shed 1 base and J 4 bases; nucleotides not matched to a gene: 8. CDR1 MGHRA and CDR2 YSYEKL come from the germline V gene. The chain's CDR3 is CASSQGWLAGTYEQYF. Here the CDR3 DNA reads TGCGCCAGCAGCCAAGGGTGGCTAGCGGGAACATACGAGCAGTACTTC.

The table lists this clone with a count of one. The chain has TRBV7-9 and TRBJ1-3; D is uncertain. This CDR3 contains 15 residues. The V and J ends lost 1 base and 7 bases respectively, with 14 bases between them. The germline gives CDR1 SEHNR, CDR2 FQNEAQ (reference sequence). The CDR3 here is CASSLDGNLGNTIYF. The CDR3 bases are TGTGCCAGCAGCTTAGACGGGAACCTCGGGAACACCATATATTTT.

This chain joins TRBV27 and TRBJ1-5, with D perhaps TRBD1 (5 bases). V lost 8 bases and J 0 bases, leaving 17 bases between the germline ends. This CDR3 is 16 amino acids long. Germline loops: CDR1 MNHEY, CDR2 SMNVEV (reference sequence). CDR3 sequence reads: CASAPGKGYSNQPQHF. In DNA, the CDR3 is TGTGCCAGCGCCCCTGGGAAGGGGTATAGCAATCAGCCCCAGCATTTT.

The rearrangement links TRBV7-9 to TRBJ2-7; D unresolved. Trimming shortened V by 5 bases and J by 3 bases, and 11 bases separated the two germline ends. CDR1 and CDR2 (germline): SEHNR, FQNEAQ (reference sequence). CDR3 size: 13 residues. The CDR3 is CASSPSSYYEQYF. The CDR3 DNA sequence: TGTGCCAGCAGCCCCAGTTCATACTACGAGCAGTACTTC.

The chain carries TRBV4-1 and TRBJ1-1; D unclear. The V and J ends lost 2 bases and 4 bases respectively, with 14 bases between them. Germline CDR1 and CDR2: MGHRA and YSYEKL. There are 15 residues in the CDR3. DNA for the CDR3: TGCGCCAGCAGCCAAACGACGACTGCGACCACTGAAGCTTTCTTT. This translates into CASSQTTTATTEAFF.